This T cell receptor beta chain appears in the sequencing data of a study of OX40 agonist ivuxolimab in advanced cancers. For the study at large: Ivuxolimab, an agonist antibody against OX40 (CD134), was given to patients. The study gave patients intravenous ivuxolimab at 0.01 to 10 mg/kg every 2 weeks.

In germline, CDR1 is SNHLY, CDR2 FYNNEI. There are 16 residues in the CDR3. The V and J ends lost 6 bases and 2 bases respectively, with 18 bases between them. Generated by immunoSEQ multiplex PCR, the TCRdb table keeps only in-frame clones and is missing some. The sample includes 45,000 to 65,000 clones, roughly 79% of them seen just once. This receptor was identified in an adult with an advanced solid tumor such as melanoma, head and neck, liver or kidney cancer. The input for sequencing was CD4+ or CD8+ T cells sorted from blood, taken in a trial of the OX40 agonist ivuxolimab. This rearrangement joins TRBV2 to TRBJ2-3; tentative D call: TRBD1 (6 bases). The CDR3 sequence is CASSLGQKTITDTQYF. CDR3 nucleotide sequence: TGTGCCAGCAGCCTTGGACAGAAGACAATCACAGATACGCAGTATTTT. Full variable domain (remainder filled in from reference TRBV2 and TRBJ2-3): EPEVTQTPSHQVTQMGQEVILRCVPISNHLYFYWYRQILGQKVEFLVSFYNNEISEKSEIFDDQFSVERPDGSNFTLKIRSTKLEDSAMYFCASSLGQKTITDTQYFGPGTRLTVL.